This T cell receptor beta chain was recorded in a study of CD8+ T cells in alopecia areata. The V end lost 4 bases, the J end lost 1 base, and 4 bases lay between the germline ends. This CDR3 contains 11 residues. In germline, CDR1 is GTSNPN, CDR2 SVGIG (reference sequence). This clone is a singleton in its sample. What it binds is unknown. Other nucleotide sequences from this sample produce the same CDR3. Study-wide findings and caveats: There were many expanded lesional clones persisting in scalp and blood during tofacitinib.

Treatment described: oral pan-JAK inhibitor, 5-10 mg twice daily. Sequencing relied on a cDNA template that was reverse transcribed from extracted RNA. Assay: immunoSEQ multiplex PCR; the TCRdb copy retains only in-frame clones and omits some. The table has approximately 180,000 clones, around three fifths seen once; the top ten hold about 1.3%. The chain has TRBV30 and TRBJ1-1, with D unclear. Sequencing used CD4+ T cells sorted from blood, obtained around week 47, from a patient treated with tofacitinib. The sequence was collected from a human donor with alopecia areata. Here the CDR3 DNA reads TGTGCCTGGAACAGGAACACTGAAGCTTTCTTT. Its protein product is CAWNRNTEAFF. The entire variable domain, with the rest obtained from reference TRBV30 and TRBJ1-1, is as follows: SQTIHQWPATLVQPVGSPLSLECTVEGTSNPNLYWYRQAAGRGLQLLFYSVGIGQISSEVPQNLSASRPQDRQFILSSKKLLLSDSGFYLCAWNRNTEAFFGQGTRLTVV.